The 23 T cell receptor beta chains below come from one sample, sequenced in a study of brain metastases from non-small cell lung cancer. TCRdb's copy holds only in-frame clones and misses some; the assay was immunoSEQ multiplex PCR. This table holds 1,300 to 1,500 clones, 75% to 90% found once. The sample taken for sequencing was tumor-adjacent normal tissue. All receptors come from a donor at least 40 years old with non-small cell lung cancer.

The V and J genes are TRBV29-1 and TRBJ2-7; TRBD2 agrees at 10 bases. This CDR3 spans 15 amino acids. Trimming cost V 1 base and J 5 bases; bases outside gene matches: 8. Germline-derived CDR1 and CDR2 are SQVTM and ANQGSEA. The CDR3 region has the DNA TGCAGCGTTGAAGGGCTAGCGGGGGCCGTTAACGAGCAGTACTTC. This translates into CSVEGLAGAVNEQYF.

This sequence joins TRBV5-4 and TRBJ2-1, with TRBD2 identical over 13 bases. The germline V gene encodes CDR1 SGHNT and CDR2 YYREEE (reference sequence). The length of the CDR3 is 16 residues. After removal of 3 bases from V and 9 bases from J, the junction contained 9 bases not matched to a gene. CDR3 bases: TGTGCCAGCAGCTCCCCCGGGACTAGCGGGAAAGTTGAGCAGTTCTTC. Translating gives CASSSPGTSGKVEQFF.

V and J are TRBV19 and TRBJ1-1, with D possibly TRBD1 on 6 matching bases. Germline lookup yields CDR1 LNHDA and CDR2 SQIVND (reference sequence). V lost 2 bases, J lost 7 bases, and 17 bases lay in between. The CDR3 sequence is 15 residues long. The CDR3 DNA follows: TGTGCCAGTAGTATAAATCTTTCAGGGGCCGGTGAAGCTTTCTTT. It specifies CASSINLSGAGEAFF.

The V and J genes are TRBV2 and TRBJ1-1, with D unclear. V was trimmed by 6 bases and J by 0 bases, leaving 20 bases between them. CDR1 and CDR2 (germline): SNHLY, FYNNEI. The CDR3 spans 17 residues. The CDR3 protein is CASSASLRQVVNTEAFF. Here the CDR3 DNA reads TGTGCCAGCAGCGCCTCATTGAGGCAAGTTGTGAACACTGAAGCTTTCTTT.

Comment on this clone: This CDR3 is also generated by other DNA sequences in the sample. CDR3 sequence (DNA): TGTGCCAGCAGCTCCCAACAAGGAGGCGAGCAGTACTTC. Its translation: CASSSQQGGEQYF. The chain uses TRBV5-4 and TRBJ2-7, with a possible D match to TRBD2 (5 bases). The CDR3 runs to 13 residues. From germline, CDR1 is SGHNT and CDR2 YYREEE (reference sequence). V dropped 3 bases and J dropped 6 bases, with 13 bases sitting between them.

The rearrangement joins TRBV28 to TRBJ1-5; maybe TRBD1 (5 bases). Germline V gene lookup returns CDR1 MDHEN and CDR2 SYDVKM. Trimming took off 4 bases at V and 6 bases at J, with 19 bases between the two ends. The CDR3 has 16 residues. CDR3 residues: CASSSGRRGKGQPQHF. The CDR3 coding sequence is TGTGCCAGCAGTTCGGGACGGCGCGGGAAAGGTCAGCCCCAGCATTTT.

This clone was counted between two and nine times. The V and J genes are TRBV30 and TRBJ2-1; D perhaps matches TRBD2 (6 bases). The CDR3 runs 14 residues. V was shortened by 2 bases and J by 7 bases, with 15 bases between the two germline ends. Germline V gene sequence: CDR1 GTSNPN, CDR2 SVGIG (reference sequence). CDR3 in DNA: TGTGCCTGGAGTCCTGCCAGCGGGTTGAATGAGCAGTTCTTC. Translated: CAWSPASGLNEQFF.

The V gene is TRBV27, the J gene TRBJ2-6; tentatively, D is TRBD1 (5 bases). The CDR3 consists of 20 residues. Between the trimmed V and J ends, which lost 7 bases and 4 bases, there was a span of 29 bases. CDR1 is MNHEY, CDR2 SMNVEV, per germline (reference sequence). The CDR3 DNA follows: TGTGCCAGCACCAAATTCGGGCAGGGCTCACCCTTGACCGGGGCCAACGTCCTGACTTTC. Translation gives CASTKFGQGSPLTGANVLTF.

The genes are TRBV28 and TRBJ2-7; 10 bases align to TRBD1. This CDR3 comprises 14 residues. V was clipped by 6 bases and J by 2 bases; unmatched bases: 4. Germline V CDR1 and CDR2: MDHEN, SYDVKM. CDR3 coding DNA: TGTGCCAGCAGGCCCGGGACAGGGGCCTACGAGCAGTACTTC. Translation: CASRPGTGAYEQYF.

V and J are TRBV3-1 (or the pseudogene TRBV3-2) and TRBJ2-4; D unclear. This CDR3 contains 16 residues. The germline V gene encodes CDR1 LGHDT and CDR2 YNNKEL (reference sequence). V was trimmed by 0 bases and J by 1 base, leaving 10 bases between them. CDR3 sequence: CASSQEDLHAKNIQYF. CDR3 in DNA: TGTGCCAGCAGCCAAGAGGATCTCCACGCCAAAAACATTCAGTACTTC.

CDR3 DNA: TGTGCTAGTGTTCTGAACACCGGGGAGCTGTTTTTT. Encoded protein: CASVLNTGELFF. This sequence joins TRBV12-5 and TRBJ2-2; D is unclear. With 7 bases removed from V and 1 base from J, the gap between germline ends came to 4 bases. The CDR3 is 12 amino acids. Germline V CDR1 and CDR2: LGHNT, FRNRAP.

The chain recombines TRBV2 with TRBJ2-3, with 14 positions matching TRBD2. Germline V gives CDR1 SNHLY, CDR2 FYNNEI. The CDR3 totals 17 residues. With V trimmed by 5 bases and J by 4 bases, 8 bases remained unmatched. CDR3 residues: CASSHPQGLAGADTQYF. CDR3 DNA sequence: TGTGCCAGCAGTCACCCTCAGGGACTAGCGGGAGCAGATACGCAGTATTTT. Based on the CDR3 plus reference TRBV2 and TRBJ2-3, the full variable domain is EPEVTQTPSHQVTQMGQEVILRCVPISNHLYFYWYRQILGQKVEFLVSFYNNEISEKSEIFDDQFSVERPDGSNFTLKIRSTKLEDSAMYFCASSHPQGLAGADTQYFGPGTRLTVL.

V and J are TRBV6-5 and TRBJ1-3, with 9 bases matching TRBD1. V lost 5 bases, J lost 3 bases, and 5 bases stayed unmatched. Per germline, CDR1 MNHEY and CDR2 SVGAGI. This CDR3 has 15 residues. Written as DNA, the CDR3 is TGTGCCAGCAGTCAACCGGGACAGGGTGGAAACACCATATATTTT. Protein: CASSQPGQGGNTIYF.

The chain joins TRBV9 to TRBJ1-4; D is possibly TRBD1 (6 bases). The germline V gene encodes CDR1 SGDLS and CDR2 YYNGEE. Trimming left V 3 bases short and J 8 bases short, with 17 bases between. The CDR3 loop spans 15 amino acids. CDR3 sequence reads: CASSDYRDGGEKLFF. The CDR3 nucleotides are TGTGCCAGCAGCGATTACAGGGACGGGGGGGAAAAACTGTTTTTT.

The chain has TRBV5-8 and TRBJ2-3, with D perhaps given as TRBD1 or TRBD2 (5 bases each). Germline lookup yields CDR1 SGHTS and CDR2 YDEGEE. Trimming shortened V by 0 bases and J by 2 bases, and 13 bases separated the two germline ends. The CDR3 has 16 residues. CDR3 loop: CASSLDWGRATDTQYF. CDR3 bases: TGTGCCAGCAGCTTGGACTGGGGACGTGCCACAGATACGCAGTATTTT.

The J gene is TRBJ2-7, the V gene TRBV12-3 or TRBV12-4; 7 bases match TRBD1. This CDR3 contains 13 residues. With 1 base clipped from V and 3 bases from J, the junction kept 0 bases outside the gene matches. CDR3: CASSLGQGYEQYF. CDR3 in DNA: TGTGCCAGCAGTTTAGGACAGGGCTACGAGCAGTACTTC.

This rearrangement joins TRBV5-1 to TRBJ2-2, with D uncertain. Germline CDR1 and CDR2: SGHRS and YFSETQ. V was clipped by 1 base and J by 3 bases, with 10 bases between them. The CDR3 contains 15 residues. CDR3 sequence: CASSLSGRDTGELFF. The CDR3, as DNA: TGCGCCAGCAGCTTGTCCGGGCGAGACACCGGGGAGCTGTTTTTT.

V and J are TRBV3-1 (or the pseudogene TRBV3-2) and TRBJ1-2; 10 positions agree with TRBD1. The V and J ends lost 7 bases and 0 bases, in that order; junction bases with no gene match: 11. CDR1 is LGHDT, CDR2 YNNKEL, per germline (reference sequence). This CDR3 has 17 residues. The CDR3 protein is CASNWGTGDRTNYGYTF. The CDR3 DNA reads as TGTGCCAGCAACTGGGGGACAGGGGACAGGACTAACTATGGCTACACCTTC.

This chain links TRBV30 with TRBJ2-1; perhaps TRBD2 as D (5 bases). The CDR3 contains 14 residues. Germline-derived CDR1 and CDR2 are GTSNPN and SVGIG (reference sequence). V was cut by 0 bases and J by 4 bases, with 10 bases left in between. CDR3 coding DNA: TGTGCCTGGAGTGTTTCTAGCTTTTACAATGAGCAGTTCTTC. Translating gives CAWSVSSFYNEQFF.

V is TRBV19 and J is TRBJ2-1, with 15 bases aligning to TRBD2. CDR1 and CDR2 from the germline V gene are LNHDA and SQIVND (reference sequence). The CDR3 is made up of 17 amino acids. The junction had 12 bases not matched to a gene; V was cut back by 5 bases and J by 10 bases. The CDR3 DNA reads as TGTGCCAGTAGTTCCCTCCCCGGGACTAGCGGGAGGAGCGAGCAGTTCTTC. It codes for CASSSLPGTSGRSEQFF.

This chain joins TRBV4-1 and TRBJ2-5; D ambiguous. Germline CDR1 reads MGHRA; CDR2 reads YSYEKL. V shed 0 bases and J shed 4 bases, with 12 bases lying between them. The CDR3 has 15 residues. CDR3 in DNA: TGCGCCAGCAGCCAAGATGTGGGCCCCCGAGAGACCCAGTACTTC. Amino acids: CASSQDVGPRETQYF.

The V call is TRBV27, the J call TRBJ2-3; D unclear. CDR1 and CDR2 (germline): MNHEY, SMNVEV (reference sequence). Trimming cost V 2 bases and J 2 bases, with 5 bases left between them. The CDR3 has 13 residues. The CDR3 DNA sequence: TGTGCCAGCAGTTTAGGCCTCACAGATACGCAGTATTTT. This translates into CASSLGLTDTQYF.

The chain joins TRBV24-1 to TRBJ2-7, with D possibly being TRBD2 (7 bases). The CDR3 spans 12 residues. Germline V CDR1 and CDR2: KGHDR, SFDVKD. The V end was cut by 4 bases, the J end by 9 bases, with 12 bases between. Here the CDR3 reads CATSEGGGVQYF. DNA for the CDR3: TGTGCCACCAGTGAGGGAGGGGGAGTGCAGTACTTC.